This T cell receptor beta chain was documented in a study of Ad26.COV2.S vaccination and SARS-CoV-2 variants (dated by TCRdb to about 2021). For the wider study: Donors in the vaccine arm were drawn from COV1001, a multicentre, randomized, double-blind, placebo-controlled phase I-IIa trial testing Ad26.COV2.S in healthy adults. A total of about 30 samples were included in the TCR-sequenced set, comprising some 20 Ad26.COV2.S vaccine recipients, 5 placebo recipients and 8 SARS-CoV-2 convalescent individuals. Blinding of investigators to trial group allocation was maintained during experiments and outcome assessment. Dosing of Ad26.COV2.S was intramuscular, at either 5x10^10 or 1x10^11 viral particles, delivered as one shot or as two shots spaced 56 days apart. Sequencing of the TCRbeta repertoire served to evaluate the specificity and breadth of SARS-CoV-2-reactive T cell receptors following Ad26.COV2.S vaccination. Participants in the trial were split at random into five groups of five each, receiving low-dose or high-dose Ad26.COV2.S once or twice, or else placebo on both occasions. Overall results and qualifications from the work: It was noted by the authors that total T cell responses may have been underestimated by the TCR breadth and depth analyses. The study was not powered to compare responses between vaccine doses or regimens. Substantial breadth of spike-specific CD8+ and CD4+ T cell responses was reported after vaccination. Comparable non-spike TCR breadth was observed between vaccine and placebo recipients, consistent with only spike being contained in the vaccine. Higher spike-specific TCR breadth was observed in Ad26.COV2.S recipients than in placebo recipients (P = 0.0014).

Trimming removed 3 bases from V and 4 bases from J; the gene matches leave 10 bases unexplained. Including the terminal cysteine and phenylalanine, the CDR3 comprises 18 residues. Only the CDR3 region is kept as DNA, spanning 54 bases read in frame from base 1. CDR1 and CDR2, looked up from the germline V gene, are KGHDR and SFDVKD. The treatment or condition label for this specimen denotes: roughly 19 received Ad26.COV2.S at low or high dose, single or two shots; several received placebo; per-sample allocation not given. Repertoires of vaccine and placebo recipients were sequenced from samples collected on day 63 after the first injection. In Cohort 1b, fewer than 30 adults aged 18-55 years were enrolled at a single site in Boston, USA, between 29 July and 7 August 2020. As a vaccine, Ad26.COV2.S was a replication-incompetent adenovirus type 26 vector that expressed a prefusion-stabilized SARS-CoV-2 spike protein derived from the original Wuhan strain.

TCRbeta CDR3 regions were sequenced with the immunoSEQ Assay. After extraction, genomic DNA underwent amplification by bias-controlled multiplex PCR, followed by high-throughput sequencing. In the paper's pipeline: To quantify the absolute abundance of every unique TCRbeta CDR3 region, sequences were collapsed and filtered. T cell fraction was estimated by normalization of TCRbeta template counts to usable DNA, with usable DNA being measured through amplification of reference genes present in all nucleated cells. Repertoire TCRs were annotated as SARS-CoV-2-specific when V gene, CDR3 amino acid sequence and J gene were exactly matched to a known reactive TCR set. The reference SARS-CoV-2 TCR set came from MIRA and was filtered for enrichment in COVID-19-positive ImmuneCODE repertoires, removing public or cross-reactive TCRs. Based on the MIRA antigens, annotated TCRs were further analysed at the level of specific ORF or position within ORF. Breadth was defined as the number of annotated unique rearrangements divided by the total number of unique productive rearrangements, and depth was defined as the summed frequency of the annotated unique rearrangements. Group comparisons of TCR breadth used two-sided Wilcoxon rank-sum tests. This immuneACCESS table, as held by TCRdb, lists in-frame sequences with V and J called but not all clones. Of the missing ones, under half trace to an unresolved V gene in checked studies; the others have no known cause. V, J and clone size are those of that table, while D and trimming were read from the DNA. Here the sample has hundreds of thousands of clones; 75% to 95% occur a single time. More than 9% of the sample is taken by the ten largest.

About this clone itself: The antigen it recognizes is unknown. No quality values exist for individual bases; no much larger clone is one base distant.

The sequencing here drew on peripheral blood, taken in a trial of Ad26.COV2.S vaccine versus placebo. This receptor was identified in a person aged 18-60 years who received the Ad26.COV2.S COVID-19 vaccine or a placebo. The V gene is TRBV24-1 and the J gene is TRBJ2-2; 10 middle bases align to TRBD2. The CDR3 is CATSDETSGISVTGELFF. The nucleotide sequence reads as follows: TGTGCCACCAGTGATGAAACTAGCGGGATTAGCGTCACCGGGGAGCTGTTTTTT.